These 4 T cell receptor beta chains were all obtained from the same sample, sequenced in a study of cytomegalovirus exposure and HLA in healthy donors. The study ran its PCR with 60 Vbeta and 13 Jbeta primers. TCRdb's copy holds only in-frame clones and misses some; the assay was immunoSEQ multiplex PCR. This table holds about 81,000 clones, approximately 90% found once. The sequencing sample was made of PBMCs. The origin of the receptors is a man between 18 and 35 years old in good health and CMV-seronegative.

The rearrangement uses TRBV18 and TRBJ1-6; no definite D call. V lost 1 base and J 0 bases, leaving 10 bases between the germline ends. The CDR3 totals 17 residues. Germline lookup yields CDR1 KGHSH and CDR2 LQKENI. Here the CDR3 reads CASSPLDRSSYNSPLHF. CDR3 DNA sequence: TGTGCCAGCTCACCACTTGACCGGAGCTCCTATAATTCACCCCTCCACTTT.

V gene TRBV7-2 combines with J gene TRBJ2-5; 8 positions agree with TRBD2. The CDR3 extends over 15 amino acids. Germline V gene sequence: CDR1 SGHTA, CDR2 FQGNSA. Trimming took 5 bases from V and 4 from J; bases not matched to a gene: 9. The CDR3 nucleotides are TGTGCCAGCAGCCGGGGGGGGGCCGGAGGAGAGACCCAGTACTTC. This sequence encodes CASSRGGAGGETQYF.

The chain's CDR3 is CASSSRSSGRMRGYEQYF. In DNA, the CDR3 is TGTGCCAGCAGCTCACGCTCTAGCGGGAGGATGCGCGGATACGAGCAGTACTTC. This rearrangement joins TRBV7-2 to TRBJ2-7; the match to TRBD2 covers 11 bases. Unmatched junction bases numbered 15, after V lost 4 bases and J lost 4 bases. Germline V lookup: CDR1 SGHTA, CDR2 FQGNSA. The CDR3 runs to 18 residues.

V and J are TRBV7-8 and TRBJ2-1, with 8 bases that match TRBD1. V was clipped by 5 bases and J by 4 bases; unmatched bases: 7. The germline gives CDR1 SGHVS, CDR2 FQNEAQ. The CDR3 has 15 residues. The CDR3 spells CASSVDRVFYNEQFF. The CDR3 bases are TGTGCCAGCAGCGTGGACAGGGTCTTTTACAATGAGCAGTTCTTC.